A selection of T cell receptor beta chains follows, all from one sample in a study of T cell repertoires in cytomegalovirus infection. Using its own MiXCR run on the reads, TCRdb lists one record per CDR3 protein. The sample holds a few hundred thousand distinct CDR3 sequences, about 27% seen once. Their recognized antigens are unknown. This specimen was cultured PBMCs, taken from culture after CMV antigen stimulation. All receptors derive from a human donor in good health (CMV status not recorded). Some clones in this sample may be carry-over from other donors' samples. Both conserved end residues are part of each CDR3. Fields, in order: V gene, D gene, J gene, CDR3 length, clone size, CDR3 protein, CDR3 DNA. A D gene is named only where the DNA matches it firmly. Where a row states a size, it is once, few, many or the class of an expanded clone; other rows omit it.

>TRBV20-1|-|TRBJ1-4|14|-
CSARTEATNEKLFF
TGCAGTGCTAGAACCGAAGCAACTAATGAAAAACTGTTTTTT
>TRBV11-2|-|TRBJ2-7|14|-
CASSLGYGAYEQYF
TGTGCCAGCAGCTTAGGTTACGGTGCCTACGAGCAGTACTTC
>TRBV20-1|-|TRBJ2-3|13|-
CSARRGNTDTQYF
TGCAGTGCTAGACGGGGAAACACAGATACGCAGTATTTT
>TRBV20-1|-|TRBJ1-5|12|few
CSARTGNQPQHF
TGCAGTGCGCGTACGGGCAATCAGCCCCAGCATTTT
>TRBV19|TRBD1|TRBJ2-1|18|-
CASSLGQGGIGSYNEQFF
TGTGCCAGTAGCCTGGGACAGGGGGGGATTGGGTCCTACAATGAGCAGTTCTTC
>TRBV7-8|-|TRBJ1-1|17|many
CASSTRDLTREYSEAFF
TGTGCCAGCAGCACCCGGGACCTCACGAGAGAATACTCCGAAGCTTTCTTT
>TRBV20-1|-|TRBJ2-7|15|-
CSARASEGGAYEQYF
TGCAGTGCTAGAGCTTCCGAGGGGGGGGCCTACGAGCAGTACTTC
>TRBV7-2|-|TRBJ2-3|15|many
CASSTRAAPTDTQYF
TGTGCCAGCAGCACCCGGGCCGCCCCCACAGATACGCAGTATTTT
>TRBV12-3/TRBV12-4|TRBD1|TRBJ1-2|16|-
CASSPTGQGRVGGYTF
TGTGCCAGCAGTCCGACGGGACAGGGGAGGGTAGGAGGCTACACCTTC
>TRBV18|TRBD1|TRBJ2-5|14|-
CASSPIRTGETQYF
TGTGCCAGCTCACCAATCAGGACAGGGGAGACCCAGTACTTC
>TRBV10-3|TRBD1|TRBJ2-7|14|-
CAISGDSSSYEQYF
TGTGCCATCAGTGGGGACAGCTCATCCTACGAGCAGTACTTC
>TRBV6-2/TRBV6-3|TRBD2|TRBJ2-7|15|-
CASTDGTSLLYEQYF
TGTGCCAGCACCGATGGGACTAGCCTTCTCTACGAGCAGTACTTC
>TRBV6-6|-|TRBJ2-7|12|-
CASSEGAYEQYF
TGTGCCAGCAGTGAGGGGGCCTACGAGCAGTACTTC
>TRBV7-2|-|TRBJ2-3|13|few
CASSLAPGPPGYF
TGTGCCAGCAGCTTAGCGCCAGGGCCTCCTGGGTATTTT
>TRBV25-1|TRBD2|TRBJ2-2|15|many
CASRSGTSDTGELFF
TGTGCCAGCAGATCCGGGACTAGCGACACCGGGGAGCTGTTTTTT
>TRBV7-7|-|TRBJ2-5|15|-
CASSLSHGRVQTQYF
TGTGCTAGCAGCTTAAGTCATGGAAGAGTACAGACCCAGTACTTC
>TRBV7-6|-|TRBJ1-3|15|-
CASSPGGEAGNTIYF
TGTGCCAGCAGCCCGGGGGGGGAGGCTGGAAACACCATATATTTT
>TRBV6-2/TRBV6-3|-|TRBJ2-1|15|few
CASTPGSGRPHEQFF
TGTGCCAGCACCCCAGGGTCGGGGAGGCCCCATGAGCAGTTCTTC
>TRBV6-2/TRBV6-3|TRBD2|TRBJ2-1|16|-
CASSSLRAGGGNEQFF
TGTGCCAGCAGTTCCCTCCGAGCGGGGGGAGGGAATGAGCAGTTCTTC
>TRBV20-1|TRBD2|TRBJ2-1|15|-
CSAVRTSGYYNEQFF
TGCAGTGCCGTTAGGACTAGCGGGTATTACAATGAGCAGTTCTTC
>TRBV6-1|-|TRBJ1-5|15|few
CASSYGPDINQPQHF
TGTGCCAGCAGTTATGGCCCGGACATCAATCAGCCCCAGCATTTT
>TRBV10-3|TRBD1|TRBJ1-1|16|few
CAISETTGVMNTEAFF
TGTGCCATCAGTGAAACGACAGGGGTGATGAACACTGAAGCTTTCTTT
>TRBV7-6|-|TRBJ2-2|17|-
CASSLRPGSGNTGELFF
TGTGCCAGCAGCCTCCGCCCTGGAAGCGGAAACACCGGGGAGCTGTTTTTT
>TRBV7-6|-|TRBJ2-5|15|many
CASSPGTGYQETQYF
TGTGCCAGCAGCCCTGGTACAGGCTACCAAGAGACCCAGTACTTC
>TRBV7-9|TRBD1|TRBJ2-1|15|-
CASSSLGTEYNEQFF
TGTGCCAGCAGCTCCCTGGGGACAGAATACAATGAGCAGTTCTTC
>TRBV19|-|TRBJ2-1|18|-
CASSSARGWDLSYNEQFF
TGTGCCAGTAGTTCAGCAAGGGGGTGGGATCTCTCCTACAATGAGCAGTTCTTC
>TRBV11-2|-|TRBJ1-1|13|few
CASSRDGYTEAFF
TGTGCCAGCAGCCGGGACGGATACACTGAAGCTTTCTTT
>TRBV27|TRBD1|TRBJ1-1|13|few
CASRGTGNTEAFF
TGTGCCAGCAGGGGGACAGGGAACACTGAAGCTTTCTTT
>TRBV5-6|TRBD1|TRBJ2-1|15|-
CASSNNSPGQGEQFF
TGTGCCAGCAGCAACAATTCACCGGGACAGGGCGAGCAGTTCTTC
>TRBV15|-|TRBJ2-7|14|few
CATQQGKGSYEQYF
TGTGCCACCCAGCAAGGGAAGGGATCCTACGAGCAGTACTTC
>TRBV6-1|TRBD1|TRBJ1-1|12|few
CSSGRTGNEAFF
TGTTCTTCGGGGAGGACAGGGAATGAAGCTTTCTTT
>TRBV7-2|TRBD1|TRBJ2-7|14|-
CASSAGQGTYEQYF
TGTGCCAGCAGCGCGGGACAGGGGACCTACGAGCAGTACTTC
>TRBV7-7|TRBD1|TRBJ1-1|17|many
CASSLLRTHRGVCEAFF
TGTGCCAGCAGCTTACTTCGAACACACAGGGGGGTCTGTGAAGCTTTCTTT
>TRBV6-2/TRBV6-3|-|TRBJ1-4|15|-
CASGTQPVFNENLFF
TGTGCCAGCGGTACCCAACCCGTGTTTAATGAAAACCTGTTTTTT
>TRBV12-3/TRBV12-4|-|TRBJ1-1|15|-
CASSARPGQNTEAFF
TGTGCCAGCAGTGCCCGACCGGGACAGAACACTGAAGCTTTCTTT